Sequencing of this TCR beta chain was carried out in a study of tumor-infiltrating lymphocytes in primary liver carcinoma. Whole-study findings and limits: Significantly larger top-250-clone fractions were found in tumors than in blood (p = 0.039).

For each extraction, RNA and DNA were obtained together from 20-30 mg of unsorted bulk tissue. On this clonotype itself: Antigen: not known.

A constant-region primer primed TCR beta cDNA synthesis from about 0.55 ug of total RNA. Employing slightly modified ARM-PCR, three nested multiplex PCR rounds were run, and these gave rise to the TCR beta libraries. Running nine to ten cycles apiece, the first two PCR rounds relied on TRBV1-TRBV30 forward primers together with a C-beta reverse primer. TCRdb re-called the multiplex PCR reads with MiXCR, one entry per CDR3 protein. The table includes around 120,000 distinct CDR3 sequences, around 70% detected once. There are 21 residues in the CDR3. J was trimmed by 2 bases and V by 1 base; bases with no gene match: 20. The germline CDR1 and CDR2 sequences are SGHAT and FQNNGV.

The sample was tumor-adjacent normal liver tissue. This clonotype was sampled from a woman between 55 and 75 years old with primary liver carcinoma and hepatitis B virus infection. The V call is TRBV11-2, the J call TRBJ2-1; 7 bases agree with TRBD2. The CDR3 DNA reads TGTGCCAGCAGCTTAGGACGGGCTAGCGGAAGGAGAAGCAAGACCTACAATGAGCAGTTCTTC. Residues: CASSLGRASGRRSKTYNEQFF. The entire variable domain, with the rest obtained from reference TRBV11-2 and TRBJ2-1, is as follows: EAGVAQSPRYKIIEKRQSVAFWCNPISGHATLYWYQQILGQGPKLLIQFQNNGVVDDSQLPKDRFSAERLKGVDSTLKIQPAKLEDSAVYLCASSLGRASGRRSKTYNEQFFGPGTRLTVL.